Described below is a single TCR beta chain sequence and its context. The antigen is unknown. The CDR3 is 13 amino acids. Germline trimming cut 4 bases from V and 10 bases from J; bases unmatched to any gene: 9. Germline V gene sequence: CDR1 LNHDA, CDR2 SQIVND (reference sequence). Unique molecular identifiers tagged individual cDNA molecules. In TCRdb, the 5' RACE reads were re-called with MiXCR into one record per CDR3 protein. The data show around 77,000 distinct CDR3 sequences, 10% seen once. This entry belongs to a study of early T cells in non-severe SARS-CoV-2 infection. Overall study context: Investigators sequenced bulk RNA drawn from unsorted whole blood, and chains remained unpaired. Regarding the study as a whole: The matching step, a VDJdb search, favored anti-spike CD8 responses and missed private and CD4 specificities.

The chain joins TRBV19 to TRBJ1-1; TRBD1 matches 7 bases. The TCR sequence derives from an adult who was a healthcare worker with PCR-confirmed SARS-CoV-2 infection or an uninfected control (not recorded which). The sequencing used whole blood, collected at baseline. The CDR3 region is CASSTNRGTGAFF. CDR3 nucleotide sequence: TGTGCCAGTAGTACAAACAGGGGAACGGGAGCTTTCTTT. Full variable domain (rest looked up from reference TRBV19 and TRBJ1-1): DGGITQSPKYLFRKEGQNVTLSCEQNLNHDAMYWYRQDPGQGLRLIYYSQIVNDFQKGDIAEGYSVSREKKESFPLTVTSAQKNPTAFYLCASSTNRGTGAFFGQGTRLTVV.